This T cell receptor beta chain was retrieved from a study of shared clonotypes between healthy human individuals. Study context: Per donor, CD8 memory used one plate, CD8 naive used two, CD4 memory used three and CD4 naive used three.

The study separated CD4+ cells into CD45RA+ naive and CD45RA-negative memory subsets. Method: immunoSEQ multiplex PCR; TCRdb's copy keeps in-frame clones and lacks some. The sample holds 2 million to 2.5 million clones, 85% to 95% seen once. With respect to this clone: Its antigen is currently unknown.

V was pared by 5 bases and J by 6 bases, with 17 bases between. Per the germline V gene, CDR1 is SEHNR and CDR2 is FQNEAQ (reference sequence). The length of the CDR3 is 14 residues. Regarding the study as a whole: Limitation of the genetic and exposure-history diversity represented came from the few donors.

The source is a man younger than 35 in good health. Some clones in this sample may be carry-over from other donors' samples. The gene calls are TRBV7-9 and TRBJ2-7; tentatively, D is TRBD1 or TRBD2 (5 bases each). Sequenced: naive CD4+ T cells from PBMCs. Specified subset: CD45RA+ positively selected. CDR3 sequence (DNA): TGTGCCAGCAGCCCCCAAGGCCGGGGCCCCGAGCAGTACTTC. Protein product: CASSPQGRGPEQYF.